This entry features one T cell receptor beta chain sequence. No antigen is known for it. Germline CDR1 reads SEHNR; CDR2 reads FQNEAQ (reference sequence). The CDR3 spans 13 residues. V gave up 2 bases and J gave up 2 bases, with 3 bases separating them. Measured with immunoSEQ multiplex PCR; TCRdb has only the in-frame clones, and not every one. The sample lists 120,000 or so clones; about 90% were seen once. This record belongs to a study of T cell responses to AZD1222 COVID-19 vaccine. Notes on the study in general: Clonal diversity was possibly underestimated; the donors were predominantly white British and more often female. Seropositive status at baseline applied to only 5 or 6 AZD1222 recipients.

Sequenced here: peripheral blood, sampled 28 days after the second AZD1222 dose. The J gene is TRBJ2-2, the V gene TRBV7-9; D not resolved. The receptor comes from an adult who received the AZD1222 COVID-19 vaccine. The CDR3: CASSLFNTGELFF. The CDR3 DNA follows: TGTGCCAGCAGCTTATTCAACACCGGGGAGCTGTTTTTT.